The clone carrying this TCR beta chain was seen only a few times. Its matching antigen is unknown. The sample comes from a study of cytomegalovirus exposure and HLA in healthy donors. V was clipped by 3 bases and J by 6 bases, with 15 bases between them. Germline loops: CDR1 GTSNPN, CDR2 SVGIG (reference sequence). CDR3 size: 13 residues. PCR employed 60 Vbeta and 13 Jbeta primers. TCRdb's table, derived via immunoSEQ multiplex PCR, lists solely in-frame clones and lacks some. The sample holds roughly 130,000 clones, 8.5% seen once. The study, taken as a whole, reports: In terms of immune exposure information, only CMV serostatus was available.

What was sequenced was PBMCs. This receptor was taken from a man aged 40-49 years in good health and CMV-seronegative. The gene calls are TRBV30 and TRBJ2-7; D unclear. CDR3 sequence reads: CAWRALALGEQYF. The CDR3, as DNA: TGTGCCTGGAGGGCATTAGCCCTGGGCGAGCAGTACTTC.